This T cell receptor (beta chain) is drawn from a study of human T cells and chemical hapten exposure. Study-level information: From small differences in pooled library volume came most of the variation in per-sample TCR yields.

Points from the study as a whole: There was no change with DPC sensitization in TCRs above 1 in 1000 frequency.

This clonotype occurred a few times. The antigen is unknown. Via MiXCR, TCRdb re-called the RACE reads, giving one row per CDR3 protein. The sample gives roughly 120,000 distinct CDR3 sequences, about 9.4% of which show up once; 1.5% to 2% is in the top ten. Per germline, CDR1 SGDLS and CDR2 YYNGEE. The length of the CDR3 is 17 residues. V shed 4 bases, J shed 6 bases, and the junction held 15 bases outside the gene matches. Time point denoted: healthy volunteer bleed at 2 weeks. The study extracted total RNA from unfractionated whole blood. This clonotype was obtained from a male donor in good health. Some clones in this sample may be carry-over from other donors' samples. J is TRBJ2-1 and V is TRBV9; 8 bases map to TRBD1. Source material: whole blood. The CDR3 region is CASSSPRTGLSLNEQFF. The CDR3 DNA follows: TGTGCCAGCAGCTCTCCTCGGACAGGGCTCTCTCTCAATGAGCAGTTCTTC.